This T cell receptor (beta chain) comes out of a study of blood T cell repertoires in COVID-19. Original methodology: Reference gene primer amplification gave nucleated cell count estimates. Measured with immunoSEQ multiplex PCR; TCRdb has only the in-frame clones, and not every one. D and trimming were read from the DNA, whereas the V and J calls and clone size are those reported in that table. The table has around 170,000 clones, around 83% seen once. This TCR came from a woman in her 40s with acute or convalescent COVID-19. Sequencing used peripheral blood.

In DNA form, the CDR3 reads TGTGCCAGCTCACCATGGGGGGAGCCGGGGTATGAGCAGTTCTTC. This codes for CASSPWGEPGYEQFF. J is TRBJ2-1 and V is TRBV18; perhaps TRBD2 as D (6 bases). The V end was cut by 2 bases, the J end by 8 bases, with 16 bases between. CDR1 is KGHSH and CDR2 is LQKENI in the germline V gene. The CDR3 loop spans 15 amino acids.